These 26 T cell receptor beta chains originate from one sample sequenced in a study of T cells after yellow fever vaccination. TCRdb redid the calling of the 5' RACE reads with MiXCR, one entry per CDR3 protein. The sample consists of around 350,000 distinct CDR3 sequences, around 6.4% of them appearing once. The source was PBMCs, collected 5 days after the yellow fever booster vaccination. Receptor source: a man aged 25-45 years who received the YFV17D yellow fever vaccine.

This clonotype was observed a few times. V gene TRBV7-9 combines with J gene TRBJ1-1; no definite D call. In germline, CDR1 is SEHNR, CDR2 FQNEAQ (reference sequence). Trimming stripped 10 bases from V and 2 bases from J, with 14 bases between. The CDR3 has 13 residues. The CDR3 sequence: CATRPRLNTEAFF. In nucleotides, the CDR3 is TGTGCCACAAGGCCCAGGCTTAACACTGAAGCTTTCTTT.

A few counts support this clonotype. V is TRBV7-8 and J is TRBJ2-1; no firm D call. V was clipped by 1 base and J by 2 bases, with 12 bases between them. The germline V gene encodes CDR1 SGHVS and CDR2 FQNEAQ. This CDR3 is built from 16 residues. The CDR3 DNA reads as TGTGCCAGCAGCTTAGAAAGGCTTGTAACCTACAATGAGCAGTTCTTC. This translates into CASSLERLVTYNEQFF.

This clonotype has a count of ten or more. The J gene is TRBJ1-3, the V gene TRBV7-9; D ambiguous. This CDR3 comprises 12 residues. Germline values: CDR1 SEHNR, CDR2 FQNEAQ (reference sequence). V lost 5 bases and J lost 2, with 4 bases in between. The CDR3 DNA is TGTGCCAGCAGCAACGCTGGAAACACCATATATTTT. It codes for CASSNAGNTIYF.

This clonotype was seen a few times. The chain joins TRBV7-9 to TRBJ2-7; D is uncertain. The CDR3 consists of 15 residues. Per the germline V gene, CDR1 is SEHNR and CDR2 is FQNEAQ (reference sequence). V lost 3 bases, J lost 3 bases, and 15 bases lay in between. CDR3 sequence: CASSFRAAEFYEQYF. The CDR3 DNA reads TGTGCCAGCAGCTTTCGGGCAGCAGAATTCTACGAGCAGTACTTC.

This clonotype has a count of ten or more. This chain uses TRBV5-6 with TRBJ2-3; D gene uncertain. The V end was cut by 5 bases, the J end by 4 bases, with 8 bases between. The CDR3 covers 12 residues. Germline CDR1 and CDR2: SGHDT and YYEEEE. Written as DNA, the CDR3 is TGTGCCAGCAGGGAAGGTCCAGATACGCAGTATTTT. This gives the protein CASREGPDTQYF.

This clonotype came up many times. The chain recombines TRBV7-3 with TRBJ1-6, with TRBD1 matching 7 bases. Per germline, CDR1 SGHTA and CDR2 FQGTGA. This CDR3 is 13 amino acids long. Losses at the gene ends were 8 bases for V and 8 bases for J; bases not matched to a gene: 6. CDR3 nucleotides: TGTGCCAGCGCCACGACAGGGTATTCACCCCTCCACTTT. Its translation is CASATTGYSPLHF.

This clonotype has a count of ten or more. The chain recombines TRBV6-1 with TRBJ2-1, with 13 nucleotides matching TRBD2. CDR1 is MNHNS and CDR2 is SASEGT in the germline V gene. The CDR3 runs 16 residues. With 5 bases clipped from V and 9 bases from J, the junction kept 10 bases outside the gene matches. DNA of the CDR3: TGTGCCAGCAGTAAAACTAGCGGGAGGGCCACTTTTGAGCAGTTCTTC. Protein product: CASSKTSGRATFEQFF.

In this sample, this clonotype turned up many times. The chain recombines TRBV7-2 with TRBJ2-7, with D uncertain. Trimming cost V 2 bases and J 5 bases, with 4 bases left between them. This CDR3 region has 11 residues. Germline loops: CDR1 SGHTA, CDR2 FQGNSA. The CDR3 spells CASSLLNEQYF. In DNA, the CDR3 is TGTGCCAGCAGCTTATTAAACGAGCAGTACTTC.

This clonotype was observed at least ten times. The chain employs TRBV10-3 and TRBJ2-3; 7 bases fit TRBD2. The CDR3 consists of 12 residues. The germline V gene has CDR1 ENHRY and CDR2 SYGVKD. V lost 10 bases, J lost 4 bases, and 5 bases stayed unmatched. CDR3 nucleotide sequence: TGTGCCACCGGACTAGATGCAGATACGCAGTATTTT. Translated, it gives CATGLDADTQYF.

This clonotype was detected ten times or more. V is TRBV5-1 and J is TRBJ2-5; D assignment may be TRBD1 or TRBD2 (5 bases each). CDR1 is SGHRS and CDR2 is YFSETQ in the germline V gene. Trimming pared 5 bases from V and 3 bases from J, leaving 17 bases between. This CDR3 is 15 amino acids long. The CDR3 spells CASSRTGTPEETQYF. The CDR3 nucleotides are TGCGCCAGCAGTCGGACCGGGACGCCGGAAGAGACCCAGTACTTC.

Here the CDR3 reads CASSVSGQDQETQYF. CDR3 DNA sequence: TGTGCCAGCAGCGTAAGCGGTCAGGATCAAGAGACCCAGTACTTC. This rearrangement joins TRBV9 to TRBJ2-5, with a tentative D call TRBD2 (5 bases). The germline V gene encodes CDR1 SGDLS and CDR2 YYNGEE. With 1 base removed from V and 2 bases from J, the gap between germline ends came to 12 bases. This CDR3 region has 15 residues.

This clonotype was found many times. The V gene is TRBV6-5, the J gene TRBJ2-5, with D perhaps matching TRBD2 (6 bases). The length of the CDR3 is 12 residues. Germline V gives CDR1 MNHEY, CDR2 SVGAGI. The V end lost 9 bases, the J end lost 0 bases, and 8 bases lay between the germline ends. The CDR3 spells CASREDQETQYF. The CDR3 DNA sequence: TGTGCCAGTAGGGAGGACCAAGAGACCCAGTACTTC.

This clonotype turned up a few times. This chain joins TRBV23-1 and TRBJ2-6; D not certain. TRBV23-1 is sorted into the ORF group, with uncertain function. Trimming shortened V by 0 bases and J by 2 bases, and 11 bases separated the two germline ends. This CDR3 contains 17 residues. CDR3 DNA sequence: TGCGCCAGCAGTCAATCGGGCGCTCTCCCTGGGGCCAACGTCCTGACTTTC. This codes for CASSQSGALPGANVLTF.

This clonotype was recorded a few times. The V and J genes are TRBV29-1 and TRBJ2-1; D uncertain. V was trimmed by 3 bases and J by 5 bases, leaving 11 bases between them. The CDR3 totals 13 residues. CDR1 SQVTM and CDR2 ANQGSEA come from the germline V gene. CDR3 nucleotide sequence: TGCAGCGTTGAGTGGGTACAGAACAATGAGCAGTTCTTC. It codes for CSVEWVQNNEQFF.

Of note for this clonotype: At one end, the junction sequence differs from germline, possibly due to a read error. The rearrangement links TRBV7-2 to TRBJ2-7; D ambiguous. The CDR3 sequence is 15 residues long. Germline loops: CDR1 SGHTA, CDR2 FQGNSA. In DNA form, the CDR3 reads TGTGCCAGGAGCTTAGCTTCAGGAAAACACTACGAGCAGTACTTC. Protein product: CARSLASGKHYEQYF.

This CDR3 reads CASSMGLAASTDTQYF. The CDR3 DNA follows: TGCGCCAGCAGCATGGGACTAGCGGCTAGCACAGATACGCAGTATTTT. The rearrangement joins TRBV5-1 to TRBJ2-3, with 11 bases identical to TRBD2. Per germline, CDR1 SGHRS and CDR2 YFSETQ. This CDR3 has 16 amino acids. Trimming removed 4 bases from V and 0 bases from J; junction bases left unmatched: 4.

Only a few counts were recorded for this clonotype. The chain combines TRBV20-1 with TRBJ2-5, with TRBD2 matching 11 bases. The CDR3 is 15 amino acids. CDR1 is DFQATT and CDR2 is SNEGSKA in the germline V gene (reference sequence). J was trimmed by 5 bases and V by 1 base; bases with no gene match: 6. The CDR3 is CSARALAGEHETQYF. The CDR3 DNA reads TGCAGTGCTAGAGCACTAGCGGGAGAGCATGAGACCCAGTACTTC.

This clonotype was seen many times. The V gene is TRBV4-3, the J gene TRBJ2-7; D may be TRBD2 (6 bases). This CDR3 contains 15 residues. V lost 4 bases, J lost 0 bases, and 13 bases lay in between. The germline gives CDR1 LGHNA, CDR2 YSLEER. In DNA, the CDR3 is TGCGCCAGCAGCCTCGAAGGAGGGGCCTCCTACGAGCAGTACTTC. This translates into CASSLEGGASYEQYF.

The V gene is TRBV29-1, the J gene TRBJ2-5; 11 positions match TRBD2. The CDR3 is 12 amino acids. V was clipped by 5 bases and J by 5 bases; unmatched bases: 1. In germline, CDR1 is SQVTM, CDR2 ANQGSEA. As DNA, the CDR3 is TGCAGCGTTCGGACTAGCGGGGAGACCCAGTACTTC. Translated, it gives CSVRTSGETQYF.

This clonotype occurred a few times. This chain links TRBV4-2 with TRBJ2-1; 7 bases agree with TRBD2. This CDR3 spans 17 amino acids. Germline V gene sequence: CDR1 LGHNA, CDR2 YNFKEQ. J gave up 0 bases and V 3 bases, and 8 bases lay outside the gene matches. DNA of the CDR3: TGTGCCAGCAGCCAGGGAACTAGCGCTAGCTCCTACAATGAGCAGTTCTTC. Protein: CASSQGTSASSYNEQFF.

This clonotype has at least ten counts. CDR3 protein: CASSFRANEQFF. The CDR3, as DNA: TGTGCCAGCAGCTTCAGGGCCAATGAGCAGTTCTTC. J is TRBJ2-1 and V is TRBV7-2; tentative D call: TRBD1 (5 bases). This CDR3 has 12 residues. Germline V lookup: CDR1 SGHTA, CDR2 FQGNSA. Trimming cost V 3 bases and J 6 bases, with 6 bases left between them.

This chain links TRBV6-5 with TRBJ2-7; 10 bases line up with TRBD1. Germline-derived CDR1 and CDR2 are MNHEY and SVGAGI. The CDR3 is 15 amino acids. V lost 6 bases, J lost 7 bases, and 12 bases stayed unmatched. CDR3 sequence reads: CASSSGTGVWEEQYF. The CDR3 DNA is TGTGCCAGCAGCTCCGGGACAGGGGTGTGGGAGGAGCAGTACTTC.

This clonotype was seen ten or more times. The CDR3 sequence: CASSFLRTGELFF. In DNA form, the CDR3 reads TGTGCCAGCAGTTTTCTTCGGACCGGGGAGCTGTTTTTT. The chain carries TRBV12-3 or TRBV12-4 and TRBJ2-2; no clear D. V lost 3 bases and J lost 5, with 7 bases in between. This CDR3 has 13 residues.

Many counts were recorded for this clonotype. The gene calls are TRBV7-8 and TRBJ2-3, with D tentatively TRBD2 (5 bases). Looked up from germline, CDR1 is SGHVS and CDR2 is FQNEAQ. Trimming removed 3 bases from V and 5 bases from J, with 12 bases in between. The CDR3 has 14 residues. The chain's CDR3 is CASSFNGMVDTQYF. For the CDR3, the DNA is TGTGCCAGCAGCTTTAACGGGATGGTAGATACGCAGTATTTT.

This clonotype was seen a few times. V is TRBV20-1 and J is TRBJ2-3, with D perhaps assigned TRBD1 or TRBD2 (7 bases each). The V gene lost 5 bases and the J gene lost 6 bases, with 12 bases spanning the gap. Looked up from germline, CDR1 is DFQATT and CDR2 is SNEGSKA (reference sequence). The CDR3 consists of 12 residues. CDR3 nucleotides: TGCAGTGCTCATCAGGGGGGGGATACGCAGTATTTT. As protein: CSAHQGGDTQYF.

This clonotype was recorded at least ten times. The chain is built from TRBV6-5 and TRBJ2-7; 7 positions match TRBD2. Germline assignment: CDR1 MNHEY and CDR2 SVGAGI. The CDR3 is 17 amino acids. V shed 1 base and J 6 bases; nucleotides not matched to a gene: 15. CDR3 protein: CASSYLASGGSSGEQYF. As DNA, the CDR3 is TGTGCCAGCAGTTACTTAGCTAGCGGAGGTTCCTCGGGCGAGCAGTACTTC.